This T cell receptor (beta chain) was captured in a study of high-grade serous ovarian cancer treatment subgroups. The overall study: Mean per sample: about 14,000 reads, some 7,300 unique TCR beta rearrangements.

Study findings and constraints: Same-patient tumor repertoires overlapped at roughly 0.1 to 0.79; different patients barely overlapped. CDR1 and CDR2 were left unanalyzed; analyses focused on CDR3.

The protocol was immunoSEQ multiplex PCR, while the TCRdb copy is restricted to in-frame clones and leaves out a portion. The sample contains under 3,000 clones, just under 75% of which appear only once. Tumor tissue was taken before any definitive surgery or chemotherapy was given. This clone came up once. As yet, its antigen is unknown. The CDR3 has 16 amino acids. Germline V lookup: CDR1 SGHDT, CDR2 YYEEEE. V lost 0 bases and J lost 5; bases outside the gene matches: 11. Material for sequencing was tumor tissue. The source is a human donor with high-grade serous ovarian cancer. The chain uses TRBV5-6 and TRBJ2-7, with 7 bases fitting TRBD1. The CDR3 DNA is TGTGCCAGCAGCTTGGGGCTTCGTGCAGGGGGTAACGAGCAGTACTTC. Residues: CASSLGLRAGGNEQYF.